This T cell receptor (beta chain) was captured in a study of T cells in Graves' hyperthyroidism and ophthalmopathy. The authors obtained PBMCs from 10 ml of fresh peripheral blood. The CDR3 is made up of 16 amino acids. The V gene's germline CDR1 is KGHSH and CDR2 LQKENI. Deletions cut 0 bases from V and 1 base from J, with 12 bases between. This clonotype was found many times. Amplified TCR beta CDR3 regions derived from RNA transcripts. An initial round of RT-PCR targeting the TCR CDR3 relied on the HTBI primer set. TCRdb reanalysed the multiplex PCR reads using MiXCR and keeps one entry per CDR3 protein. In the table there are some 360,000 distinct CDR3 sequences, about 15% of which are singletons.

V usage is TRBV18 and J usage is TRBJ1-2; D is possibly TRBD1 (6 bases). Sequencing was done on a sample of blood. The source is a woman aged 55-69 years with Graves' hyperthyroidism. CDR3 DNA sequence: TGTGCCAGCTCACCACCATTGACAGGCAGTAACTATGGCTACACCTTC. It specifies CASSPPLTGSNYGYTF. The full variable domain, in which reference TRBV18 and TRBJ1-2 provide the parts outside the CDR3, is NAGVMQNPRHLVRRRGQEARLRCSPMKGHSHVYWYRQLPEEGLKFMVYLQKENIIDESGMPKERFSAEFPKEGPSILRIQQVVRGDSAAYFCASSPPLTGSNYGYTFGSGTRLTVV.